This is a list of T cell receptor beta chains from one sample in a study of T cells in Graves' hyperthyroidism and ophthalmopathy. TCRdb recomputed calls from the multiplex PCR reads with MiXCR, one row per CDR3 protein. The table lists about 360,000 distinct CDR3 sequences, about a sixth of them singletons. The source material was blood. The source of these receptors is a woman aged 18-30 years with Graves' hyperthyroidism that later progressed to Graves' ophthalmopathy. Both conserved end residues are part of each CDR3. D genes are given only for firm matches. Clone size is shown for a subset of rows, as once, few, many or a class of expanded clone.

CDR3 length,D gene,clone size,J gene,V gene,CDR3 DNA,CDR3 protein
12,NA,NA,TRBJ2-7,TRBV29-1,TGCAGCTTCCGGGACGATACCTACGAGCAGTACTTC,CSFRDDTYEQYF
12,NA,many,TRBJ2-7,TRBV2,TGTGCCAGCGCTAGCGTCGACTACGAGCAGTACTTC,CASASVDYEQYF
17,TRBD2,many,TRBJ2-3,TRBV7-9,TGTGCCAGCAGCTTCATACTAGCGGTCCATAGCACAGATACGCAGTATTTT,CASSFILAVHSTDTQYF
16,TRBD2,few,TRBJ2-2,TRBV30,TGTGCCTGGAGCCTACAACTAGCGGGAGGCCCCGGGGAGCTGTTTTTT,CAWSLQLAGGPGELFF
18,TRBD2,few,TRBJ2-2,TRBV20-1,TGCAGTGCTAGAGATTTCGCGGGAGGTTTGAAGGACACCGGGGAGCTGTTTTTT,CSARDFAGGLKDTGELFF
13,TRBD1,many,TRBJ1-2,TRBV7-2,TGTGCCAGCAGCTCAGACAGGGAAGGAGGCTACACCTTC,CASSSDREGGYTF
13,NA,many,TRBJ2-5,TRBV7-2,TGTGCCAGCAGCAATGGGCTAATTGAGACCCAGTACTTC,CASSNGLIETQYF
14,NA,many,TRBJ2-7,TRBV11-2,TGTGCCAGCAGCTTGTCGTTGGGGGACTACGAGCAGTACTTC,CASSLSLGDYEQYF
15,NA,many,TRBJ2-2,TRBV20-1,TGCAGTGCTAGAGGGGCCCAGCGGAATACCGGGGAGCTGTTTTTT,CSARGAQRNTGELFF
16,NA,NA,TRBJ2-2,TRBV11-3,TGTGCCAGCAGCTTAGATCCACAGATTTTCACCGGGGAGCTGTTTTTT,CASSLDPQIFTGELFF
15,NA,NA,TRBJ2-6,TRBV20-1,TGCAGTGCTAGACTGGGAAGCTCTGGGGCCAACGTCCTGACTTTC,CSARLGSSGANVLTF
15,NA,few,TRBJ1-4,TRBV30,TGTGCCTGGAGTGTCTTGAAGTGGTCTAATGAAAAACTGTTTTTT,CAWSVLKWSNEKLFF
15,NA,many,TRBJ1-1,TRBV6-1,TGTGCCAGCACCGACGGGGTTGGGGGCTACACTGAAGCTTTCTTT,CASTDGVGGYTEAFF
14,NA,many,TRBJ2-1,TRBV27,TGTGCCAGCAGTCCCGATACTAGATTCCGGGAGCAGTTCTTC,CASSPDTRFREQFF
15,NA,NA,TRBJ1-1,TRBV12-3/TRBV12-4,TGTGCCAGCAGTGAATTCCAGGGTATGAACACTGAAGCTTTCTTT,CASSEFQGMNTEAFF
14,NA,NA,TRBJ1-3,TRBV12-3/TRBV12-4,TGTGCCAGCAGTTGGCACAGCTCTGGAAACACCATATATTTT,CASSWHSSGNTIYF
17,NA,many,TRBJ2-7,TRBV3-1,TGTGCCAGCAGCCATCCCCCGGGGACCCAGCGGCCCTACGAGCAGTACTTC,CASSHPPGTQRPYEQYF
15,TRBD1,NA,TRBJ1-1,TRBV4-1,TGCGCCAGCAGCCAACTAGGGGGCCTGAACACTGAAGCTTTCTTT,CASSQLGGLNTEAFF
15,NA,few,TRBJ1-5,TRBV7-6,TGTGCCAGCAGCTTAGATTGGGGGCTAAATCAGCCCCAGCATTTT,CASSLDWGLNQPQHF
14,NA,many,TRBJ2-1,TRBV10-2,TGCGCCAGCAGTAAACAGAATAGCTACAATGAGCAGTTCTTC,CASSKQNSYNEQFF
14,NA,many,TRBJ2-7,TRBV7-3,TGTGCCAGCAGCTTGAGACGCGTGTTGTGCGAGCAGTACTTC,CASSLRRVLCEQYF
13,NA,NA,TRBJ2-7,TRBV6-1,TGTGCCAGCAATCCCGGTTCGTCCTACGAGCAGTACTTC,CASNPGSSYEQYF
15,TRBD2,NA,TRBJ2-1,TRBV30,TGTGCCTGGAGTGTGGGGCTAGCGGGAGGATCTGAGCAGTTCTTC,CAWSVGLAGGSEQFF
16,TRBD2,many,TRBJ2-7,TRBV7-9,TGTGCCAGCAGCCCCTTACTAGCGGACCACTCCTACGAGCAGTACTTC,CASSPLLADHSYEQYF
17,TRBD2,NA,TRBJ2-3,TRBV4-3,TGCGCCAGCAGCCAAGATAAGACTAGCGGGAGTTCAGATACGCAGTATTTT,CASSQDKTSGSSDTQYF
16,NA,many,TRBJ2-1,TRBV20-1,TGCAGTGCTAGGAGTCGCGGGCAGAGCTCCTACAATGAGCAGTTCTTC,CSARSRGQSSYNEQFF
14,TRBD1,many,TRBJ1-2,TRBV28,TGTGCCAGCAGTTTACAACAGGGGCGGTATGGCTACACCTTC,CASSLQQGRYGYTF
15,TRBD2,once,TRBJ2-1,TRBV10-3,TGTGCCATCACTACCGGACTAGCGGGAGTGGATGAGCAGTTCTTC,CAITTGLAGVDEQFF
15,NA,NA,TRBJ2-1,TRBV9,TGTGCCAGCAGCTCGACAGAGGCCTCCTACAATGAGCAGTTCTTC,CASSSTEASYNEQFF
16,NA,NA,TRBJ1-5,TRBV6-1,TGTGCCAGCAGCCCGACAGTCTTGAATAGCAATCAGCCCCAGCATTTT,CASSPTVLNSNQPQHF
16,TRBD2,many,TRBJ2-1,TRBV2,TGTGCCAGCAGTGAAGACCCTAGCGGGAGCTACAATGAGCAGTTCTTC,CASSEDPSGSYNEQFF
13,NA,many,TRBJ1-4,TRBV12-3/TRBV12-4,TGTGCCAGCAGCCTAAGGAGGAATGAAAAACTGTTTTTT,CASSLRRNEKLFF
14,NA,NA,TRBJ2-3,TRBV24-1,TGTGCCACCAGTGTCACGGGAGGCACAGATACGCAGTATTTT,CATSVTGGTDTQYF